The clone carrying this T cell receptor (beta chain) came up many times. The target antigen is unknown. The CDR3 is made up of 11 amino acids. V gave up 5 bases and J gave up 10 bases, with 10 bases separating them. Germline assignment: CDR1 SGDLS and CDR2 YYNGEE. The library protocol tagged each TCR cDNA with a unique molecular identifier. TCRdb reprocessed the 5' RACE reads with MiXCR, giving one entry per CDR3 protein. The sample carries tens of thousands of distinct CDR3 sequences, around 7% recorded once. Time point meaning: sample taken at primary tumor resection. Sequencing of whole RNA from tumor, nontumor lung or frozen PBMC involved no sorting. Untreated early-stage non-small cell lung cancer patients, over 55 in total, were the donors. The sample comes from a study of spatial heterogeneity in lung cancer. Study-level points and caveats: Ubiquitous expanded tumor TCRs were seen in blood more at resection than at follow-up.

This sequence joins TRBV9 and TRBJ2-1; no firm D call. This sequence was found in a male donor with early-stage non-small cell lung cancer. Sample: PBMCs, taken at surgery. The CDR3 DNA sequence: TGTGCCAGCAGTCTCGGGTCGGAGCAGTTCTTC. Translating gives CASSLGSEQFF.